This passage covers 3 T cell receptor beta chains from one sample sequenced in a study of cytomegalovirus exposure and HLA in healthy donors (dated by TCRdb to the late 2010s). The library was generated by the immunoSEQ multiplex PCR assay. A mixture of 60 forward primers for TCR Vbeta segments and 13 reverse primers for TCR Jbeta segments was used in the multiplex PCR. Drawn from immuneACCESS, this table holds only the in-frame rearrangements with V and J called that TCRdb kept. Clones are partly lost; checked studies trace under half to an unresolved V gene and leave the rest unexplained. The sample table records approximately 120,000 clones; approximately 71% of these occur just once. The ten most abundant clones make up 5.4% of the sample. The sequenced sample consisted of PBMCs. The receptors were sampled from a woman aged 70 to 79 in good health and CMV-seropositive.

This clone occurred many times. This chain links TRBV5-1 with TRBJ2-7, with D uncertain. The CDR3 has 14 residues. Germline V gene sequence: CDR1 SGHRS, CDR2 YFSETQ. V shed 2 bases and J shed 5 bases, with 14 bases lying between them. The CDR3 region is CASSLSRPLDEQYF. DNA for the CDR3: TGCGCCAGCAGCTTATCTAGGCCCCTCGACGAGCAGTACTTC.

This rearrangement joins TRBV6-6 to TRBJ1-1; a weak D match, TRBD1 (5 bases). The length of the CDR3 is 13 residues. Per the germline V gene, CDR1 is MNHNY and CDR2 is SVGAGI (reference sequence). Between the trimmed V and J ends, which lost 5 bases and 7 bases, there was a span of 14 bases. DNA for the CDR3: TGTGCCAGCAGTCAAGGGAGGGACTTTGAAGCTTTCTTT. Its protein is CASSQGRDFEAFF.

V and J are TRBV10-3 and TRBJ1-6; unclear D gene. CDR3 length equals 14 residues. The V end was cut by 7 bases, the J end by 4 bases, with 11 bases between. Germline CDR1 is ENHRY and CDR2 is SYGVKD. The CDR3 loop is CAITGGEYNSPLHF. CDR3 nucleotide sequence: TGTGCCATCACAGGCGGGGAATATAATTCACCCCTCCACTTT.